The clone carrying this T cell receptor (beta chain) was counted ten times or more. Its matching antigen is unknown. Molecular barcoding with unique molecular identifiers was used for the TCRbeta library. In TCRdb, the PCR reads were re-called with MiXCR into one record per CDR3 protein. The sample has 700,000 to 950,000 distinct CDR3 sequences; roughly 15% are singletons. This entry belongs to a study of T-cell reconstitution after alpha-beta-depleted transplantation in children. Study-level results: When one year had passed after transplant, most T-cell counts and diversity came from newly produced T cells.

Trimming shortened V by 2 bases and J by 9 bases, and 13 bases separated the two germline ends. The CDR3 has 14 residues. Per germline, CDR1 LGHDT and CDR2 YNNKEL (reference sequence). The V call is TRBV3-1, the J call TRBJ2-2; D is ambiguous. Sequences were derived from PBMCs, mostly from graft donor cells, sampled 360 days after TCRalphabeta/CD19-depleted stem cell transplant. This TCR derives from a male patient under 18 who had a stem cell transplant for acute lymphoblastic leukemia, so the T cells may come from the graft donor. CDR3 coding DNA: TGTGCCAGCAGCCAACAGCGCCGGAGTCGGGAGCTGTTTTTT. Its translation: CASSQQRRSRELFF.